This T cell receptor (beta chain) derives from a study of shared clonotypes between healthy human individuals. Study overall: Researchers assigned three CD4 naive, three CD4 memory, two CD8 naive and one CD8 memory plate to each donor.

The CDR3 spans 12 residues. Findings and caveats of the study: Only blood samples were collected, and tissue repertoires likely differ. Naive CD4 clonotypes overlapped across several donors at about 5%.

For this clone: No antigen is known for it.

Using immunoSEQ multiplex PCR, the repertoire was profiled, and TCRdb retains in-frame clones only, with some absent. The sample carries approximately 740,000 clones, around 74% recorded once. The specimen sequenced was memory CD4+ T cells sorted from blood. Indicated subset: CD45RA-negative fraction. This receptor was identified in a woman younger than 45 in good health. V and J are TRBV21-1 and TRBJ2-1; the listed D gene, TRBD1, was not tested against the DNA. TRBV21-1 is a recognized pseudogene. The CDR3, as DNA: TGTGCCAGCGGAGAATCCGGGACAGGGACGTTCTTC. The encoded protein is CASGESGTGTFF.